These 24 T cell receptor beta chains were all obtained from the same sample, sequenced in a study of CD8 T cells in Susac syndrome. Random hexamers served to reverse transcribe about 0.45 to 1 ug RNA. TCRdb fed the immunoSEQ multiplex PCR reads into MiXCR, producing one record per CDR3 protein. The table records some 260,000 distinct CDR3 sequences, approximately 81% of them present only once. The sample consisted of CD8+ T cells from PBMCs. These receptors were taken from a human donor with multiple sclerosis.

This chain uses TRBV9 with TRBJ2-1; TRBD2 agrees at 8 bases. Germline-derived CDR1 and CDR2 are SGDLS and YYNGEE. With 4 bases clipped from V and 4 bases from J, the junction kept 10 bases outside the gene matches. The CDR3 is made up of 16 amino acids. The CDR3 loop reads CASSSLSGGGYNEQFF. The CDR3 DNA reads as TGTGCCAGCAGCTCCCTGTCGGGGGGGGGTTACAATGAGCAGTTCTTC. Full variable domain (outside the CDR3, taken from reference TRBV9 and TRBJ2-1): DSGVTQTPKHLITATGQRVTLRCSPRSGDLSVYWYQQSLDQGLQFLIQYYNGEERAKGNILERFSAQQFPDLHSELNLSSLELGDSALYFCASSSLSGGGYNEQFFGPGTRLTVL.

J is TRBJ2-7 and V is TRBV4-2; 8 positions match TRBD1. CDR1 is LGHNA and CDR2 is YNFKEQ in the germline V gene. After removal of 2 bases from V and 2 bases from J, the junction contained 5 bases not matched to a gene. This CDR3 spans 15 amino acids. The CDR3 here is CASSQTGTGAYEQYF. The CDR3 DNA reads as TGTGCCAGCAGCCAAACCGGGACAGGAGCCTACGAGCAGTACTTC.

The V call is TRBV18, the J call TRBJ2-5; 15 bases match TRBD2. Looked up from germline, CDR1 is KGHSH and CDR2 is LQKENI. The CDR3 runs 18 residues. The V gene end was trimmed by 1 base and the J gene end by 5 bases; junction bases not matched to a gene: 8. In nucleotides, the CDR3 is TGTGCCAGCTCACCACTACGGACTAGCGGGAGGGCCGATGAGACCCAGTACTTC. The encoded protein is CASSPLRTSGRADETQYF.

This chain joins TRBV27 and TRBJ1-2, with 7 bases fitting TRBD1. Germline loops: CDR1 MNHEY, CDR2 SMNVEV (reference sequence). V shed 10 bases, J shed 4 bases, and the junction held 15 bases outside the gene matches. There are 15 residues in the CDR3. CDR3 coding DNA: TGTGCCACCACGGGGATTAAACAGGGGACCTATGGCTACACCTTC. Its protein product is CATTGIKQGTYGYTF.

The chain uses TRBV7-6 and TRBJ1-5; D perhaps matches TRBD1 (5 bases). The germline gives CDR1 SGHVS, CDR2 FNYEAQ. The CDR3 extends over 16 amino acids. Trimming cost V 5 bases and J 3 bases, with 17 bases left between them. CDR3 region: CASSPTTVGVNQPQHF. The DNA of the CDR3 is TGTGCCAGCAGCCCAACGACGGTGGGGGTCAATCAGCCCCAGCATTTT.

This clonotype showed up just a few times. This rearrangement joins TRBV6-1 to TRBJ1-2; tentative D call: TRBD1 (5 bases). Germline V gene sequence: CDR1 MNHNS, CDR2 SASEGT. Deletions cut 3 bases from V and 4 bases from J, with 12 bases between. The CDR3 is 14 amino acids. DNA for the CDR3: TGTGCCAGCAGTGAGTCCGGGACGTTCTATGGCTACACCTTC. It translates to CASSESGTFYGYTF.

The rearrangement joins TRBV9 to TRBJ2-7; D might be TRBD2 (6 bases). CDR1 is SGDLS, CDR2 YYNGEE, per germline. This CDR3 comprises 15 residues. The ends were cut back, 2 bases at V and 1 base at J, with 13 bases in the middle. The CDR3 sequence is CASSVGAGRSYEQYF. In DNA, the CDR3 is TGTGCCAGCAGCGTCGGGGCAGGGAGGTCCTACGAGCAGTACTTC.

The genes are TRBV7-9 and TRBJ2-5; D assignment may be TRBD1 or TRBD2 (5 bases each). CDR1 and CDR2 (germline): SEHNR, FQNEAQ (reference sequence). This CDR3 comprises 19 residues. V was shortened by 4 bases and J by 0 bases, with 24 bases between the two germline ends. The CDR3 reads CASSSTVGTRKGYQETQYF. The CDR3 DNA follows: TGTGCCAGCAGCTCAACCGTGGGGACGAGAAAAGGGTACCAAGAGACCCAGTACTTC.

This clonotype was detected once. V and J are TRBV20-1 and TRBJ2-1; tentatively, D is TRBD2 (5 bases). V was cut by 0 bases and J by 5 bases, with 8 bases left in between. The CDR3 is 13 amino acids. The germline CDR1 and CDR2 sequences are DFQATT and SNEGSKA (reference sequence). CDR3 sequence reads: CSARDRLNNEQFF. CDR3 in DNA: TGCAGTGCTAGAGACCGACTAAACAATGAGCAGTTCTTC.

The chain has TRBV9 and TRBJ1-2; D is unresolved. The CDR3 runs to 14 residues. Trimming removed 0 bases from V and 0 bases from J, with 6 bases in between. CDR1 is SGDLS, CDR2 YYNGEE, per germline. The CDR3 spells CASSVAGTNYGYTF. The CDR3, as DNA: TGTGCCAGCAGCGTAGCAGGAACTAACTATGGCTACACCTTC.

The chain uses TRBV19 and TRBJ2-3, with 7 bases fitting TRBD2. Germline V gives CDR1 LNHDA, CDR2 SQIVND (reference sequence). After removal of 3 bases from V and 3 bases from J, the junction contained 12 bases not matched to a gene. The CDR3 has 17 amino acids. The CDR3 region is CASSIRLAGVSTDTQYF. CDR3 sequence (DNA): TGTGCCAGTAGTATTAGGTTGGCGGGAGTCTCTACAGATACGCAGTATTTT.

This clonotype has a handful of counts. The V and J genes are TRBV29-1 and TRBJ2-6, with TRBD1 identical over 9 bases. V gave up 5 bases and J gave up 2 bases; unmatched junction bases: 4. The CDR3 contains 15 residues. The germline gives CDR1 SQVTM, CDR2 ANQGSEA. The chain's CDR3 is CSVWTGEAGANVLTF. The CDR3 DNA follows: TGCAGCGTTTGGACAGGGGAGGCTGGGGCCAACGTCCTGACTTTC. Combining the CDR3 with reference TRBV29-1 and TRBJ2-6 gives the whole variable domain SAVISQKPSRDICQRGTSLTIQCQVDSQVTMMFWYRQQPGQSLTLIATANQGSEATYESGFVIDKFPISRPNLTFSTLTVSNMSPEDSSIYLCSVWTGEAGANVLTFGAGSRLTVL.

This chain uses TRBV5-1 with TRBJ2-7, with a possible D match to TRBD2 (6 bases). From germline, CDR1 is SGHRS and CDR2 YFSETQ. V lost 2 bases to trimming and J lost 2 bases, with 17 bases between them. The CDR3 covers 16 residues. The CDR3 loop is CASSFTTGGSAYEQYF. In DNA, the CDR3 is TGCGCCAGCAGCTTTACTACTGGGGGGAGTGCCTACGAGCAGTACTTC.

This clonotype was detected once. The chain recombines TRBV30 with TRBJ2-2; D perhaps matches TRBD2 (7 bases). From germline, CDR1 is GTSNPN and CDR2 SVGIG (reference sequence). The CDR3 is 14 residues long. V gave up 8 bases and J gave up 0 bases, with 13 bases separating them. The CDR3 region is CARGARSNTGELFF. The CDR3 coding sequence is TGTGCCCGGGGGGCAAGGTCGAACACCGGGGAGCTGTTTTTT.

In nucleotides, the CDR3 is TGTGCCAGTAGTATCGGGCAGGCGAACACTGAAGCTTTCTTT. Translated: CASSIGQANTEAFF. V is TRBV19 and J is TRBJ1-1; unclear D gene. Germline CDR1 is LNHDA and CDR2 is SQIVND (reference sequence). The V end was cut by 3 bases, the J end by 1 base, with 9 bases between. This CDR3 comprises 14 residues.

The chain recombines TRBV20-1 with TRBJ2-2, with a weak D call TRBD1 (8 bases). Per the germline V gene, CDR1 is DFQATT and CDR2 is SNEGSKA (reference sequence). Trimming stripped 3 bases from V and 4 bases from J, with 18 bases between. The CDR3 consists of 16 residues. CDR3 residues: CSARETGGGGTGELFF. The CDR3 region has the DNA TGCAGTGCTAGGGAAACAGGGGGAGGGGGCACCGGGGAGCTGTTTTTT.

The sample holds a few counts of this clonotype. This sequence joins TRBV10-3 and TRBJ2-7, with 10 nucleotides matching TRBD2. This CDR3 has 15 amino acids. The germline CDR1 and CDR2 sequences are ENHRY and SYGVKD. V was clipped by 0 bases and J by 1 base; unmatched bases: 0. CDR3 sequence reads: CAISESTSGSYEQYF. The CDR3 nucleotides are TGTGCCATCAGTGAGTCGACTAGCGGGTCCTACGAGCAGTACTTC.

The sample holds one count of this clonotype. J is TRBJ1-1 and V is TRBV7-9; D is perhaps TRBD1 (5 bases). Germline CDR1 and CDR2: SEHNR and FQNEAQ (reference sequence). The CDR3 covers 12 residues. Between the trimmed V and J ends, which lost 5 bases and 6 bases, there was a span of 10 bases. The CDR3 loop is CASSDWGSEAFF. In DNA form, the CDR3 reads TGTGCCAGCAGCGATTGGGGGTCTGAAGCTTTCTTT.

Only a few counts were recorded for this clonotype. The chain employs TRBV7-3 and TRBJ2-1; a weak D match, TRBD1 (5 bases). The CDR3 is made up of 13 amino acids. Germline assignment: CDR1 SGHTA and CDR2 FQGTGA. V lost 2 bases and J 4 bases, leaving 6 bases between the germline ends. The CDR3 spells CASSLGAYNEQFF. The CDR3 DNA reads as TGTGCCAGCAGCTTAGGGGCTTACAATGAGCAGTTCTTC.

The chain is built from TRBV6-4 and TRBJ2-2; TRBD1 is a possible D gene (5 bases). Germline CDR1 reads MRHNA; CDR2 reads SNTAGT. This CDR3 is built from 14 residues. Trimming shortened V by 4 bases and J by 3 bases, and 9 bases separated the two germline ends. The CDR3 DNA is TGTGCCAGCAGTGCAGGACAAGACACCGGGGAGCTGTTTTTT. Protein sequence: CASSAGQDTGELFF.

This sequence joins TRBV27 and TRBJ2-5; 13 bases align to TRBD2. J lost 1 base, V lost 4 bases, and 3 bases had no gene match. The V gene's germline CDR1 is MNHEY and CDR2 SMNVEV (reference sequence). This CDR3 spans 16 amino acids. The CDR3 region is CASSSTSGRPQETQYF. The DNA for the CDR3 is TGTGCCAGCAGTTCGACTAGCGGGAGGCCCCAAGAGACCCAGTACTTC.

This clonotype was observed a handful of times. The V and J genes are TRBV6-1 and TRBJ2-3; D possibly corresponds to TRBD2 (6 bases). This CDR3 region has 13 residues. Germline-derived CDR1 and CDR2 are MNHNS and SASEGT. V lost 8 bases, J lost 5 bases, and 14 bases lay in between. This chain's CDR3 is CASSPGEVDTQYF. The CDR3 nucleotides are TGTGCCAGCTCTCCGGGGGAGGTAGATACGCAGTATTTT.

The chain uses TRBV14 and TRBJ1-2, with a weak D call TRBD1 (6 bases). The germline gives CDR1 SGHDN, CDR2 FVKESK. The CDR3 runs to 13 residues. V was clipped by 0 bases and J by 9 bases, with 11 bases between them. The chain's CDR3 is CASSQENRESYTF. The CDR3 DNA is TGTGCCAGCAGCCAAGAAAACAGGGAAAGCTACACCTTC.

CDR3 DNA sequence: TGCAGTGCTTTCCTAGAGCGGGAGGCCTACAATGAGCAGTTCTTC. Encoded protein: CSAFLEREAYNEQFF. V and J are TRBV20-1 and TRBJ2-1; 9 bases are a match to TRBD2. Trimming cost V 5 bases and J 2 bases; bases outside gene matches: 7. Looked up from germline, CDR1 is DFQATT and CDR2 is SNEGSKA (reference sequence). The CDR3 loop spans 15 amino acids.